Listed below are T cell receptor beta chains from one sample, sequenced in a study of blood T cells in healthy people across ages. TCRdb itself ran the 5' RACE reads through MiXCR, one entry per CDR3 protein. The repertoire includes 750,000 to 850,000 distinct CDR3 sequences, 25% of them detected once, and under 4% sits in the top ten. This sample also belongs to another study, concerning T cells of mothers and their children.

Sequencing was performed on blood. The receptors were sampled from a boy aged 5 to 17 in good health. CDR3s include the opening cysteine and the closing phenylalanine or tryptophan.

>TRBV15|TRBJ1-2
CATSRLRRQANYGYTF
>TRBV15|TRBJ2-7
CATSRDSAYEQYF
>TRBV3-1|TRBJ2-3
CASSPTRLAGLTTDTQYF
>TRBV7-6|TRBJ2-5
CASSFEAVPTQAQSTQYF
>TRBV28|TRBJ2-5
CASSQPREETQYF
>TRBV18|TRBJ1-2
CASSPGTLGGYTF
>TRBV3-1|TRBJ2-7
CASSVSNYEQYF
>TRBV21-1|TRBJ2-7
CASSVGRDRVYEQYF
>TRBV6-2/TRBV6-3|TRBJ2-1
CASRLGAYNEQFF
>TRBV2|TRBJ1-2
CASTGEPGRAHYGYTF
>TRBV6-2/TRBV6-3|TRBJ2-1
CASTYGDDYNEQFF
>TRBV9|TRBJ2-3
CASSAPGPTDTQYF
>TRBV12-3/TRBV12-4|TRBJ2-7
CASSLNPLRASYEQYF
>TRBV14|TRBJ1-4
CASSQDRRGVEKLFF
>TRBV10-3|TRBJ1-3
CAISEGQEAGNTIYF